This T cell receptor beta chain was captured by sequencing in a study of blood T cell repertoires in COVID-19. About the study: Acute and convalescent COVID-19 specimens originated in the United States, Italy and Spain.

Germline V gene lookup returns CDR1 MGHRA and CDR2 YSYEKL. CDR3 length: 16 amino acids. The V and J ends lost 2 bases and 3 bases, in that order; junction bases with no gene match: 5. The data were produced by immunoSEQ multiplex PCR, yet TCRdb's version contains in-frame clones alone and is incomplete. Here the sample spans 490,000 or so clones, roughly nine tenths being singletons. Material: PBMCs or T cells enriched from blood (not recorded which). The clonotype comes from a woman aged 60-70 years who had recovered from COVID-19. The rearrangement uses TRBV4-1 and TRBJ1-3, with TRBD1 matching over 9 bases. The CDR3 sequence is CASSQNRQGVGNTIYF. For the CDR3, the DNA is TGCGCCAGCAGCCAAAACCGACAGGGGGTTGGAAACACCATATATTTT.